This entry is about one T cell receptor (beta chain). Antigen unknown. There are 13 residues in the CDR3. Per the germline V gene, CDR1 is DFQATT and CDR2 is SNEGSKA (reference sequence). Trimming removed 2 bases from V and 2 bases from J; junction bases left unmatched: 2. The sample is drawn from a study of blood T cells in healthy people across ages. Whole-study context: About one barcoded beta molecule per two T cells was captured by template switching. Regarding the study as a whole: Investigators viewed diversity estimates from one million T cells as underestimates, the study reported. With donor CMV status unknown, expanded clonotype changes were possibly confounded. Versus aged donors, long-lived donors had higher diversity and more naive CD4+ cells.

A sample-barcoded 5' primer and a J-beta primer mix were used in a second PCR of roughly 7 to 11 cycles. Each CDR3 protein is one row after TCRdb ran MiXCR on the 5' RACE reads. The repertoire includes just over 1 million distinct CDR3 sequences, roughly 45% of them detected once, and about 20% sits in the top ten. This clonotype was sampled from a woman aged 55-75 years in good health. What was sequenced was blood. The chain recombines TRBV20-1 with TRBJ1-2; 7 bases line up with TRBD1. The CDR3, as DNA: TGCAGTGCTAGACAGACAGGGAACTATGGCTACACCTTC. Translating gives CSARQTGNYGYTF.